A single sample gave rise to the 9 T cell receptor beta chains below, sequenced in a study of monozygotic twins with inflammatory bowel disease. TCRdb processed the 5' RACE reads again and assigns one entry to each CDR3 protein, with no DNA. The repertoire shows roughly 320,000 distinct CDR3 sequences; the top ten hold roughly 5.8%. The sequencing input was blood. These receptors originate from a human donor with ulcerative colitis or Crohn's disease, or a healthy co-twin of an affected twin (not recorded which).

The chain couples TRBV7-2 to TRBJ2-2; the D gene TCRdb calls, TRBD1, cannot be checked with no DNA. Germline V gene sequence: CDR1 SGHTA, CDR2 FQGNSA. CDR3 size: 16 residues. The CDR3 loop reads CASSLVGTVNTGELFF.

The chain is built from TRBV11-1 and TRBJ2-1. The CDR3 has 19 residues. Germline values: CDR1 SGHAT, CDR2 FQDESV (reference sequence). CDR3 residues: CASSVRRFQTQTSYNEQFF.

V is TRBV18 and J is TRBJ2-5; lacking DNA, the TRBD2 call made by TCRdb goes unchecked. There are 15 residues in the CDR3. Germline CDR1 reads KGHSH; CDR2 reads LQKENI. CDR3 residues: CASSQTSGGGETQYF.

The genes are TRBV29-1 and TRBJ2-7. Germline values: CDR1 SQVTM, CDR2 ANQGSEA. This CDR3 spans 13 amino acids. CDR3 in amino acids: CSVVGGTSYEQYF.

The chain links TRBV4-3 to TRBJ2-3; TCRdb's assignment of TRBD1 cannot be checked, as there is no DNA. Germline assignment: CDR1 LGHNA and CDR2 YSLEER. CDR3 length: 15 amino acids. CDR3 amino acids: CASRRQGRSGDTQYF.

This rearrangement joins TRBV20-1 to TRBJ2-3; the D call from TCRdb, TRBD2, cannot be confirmed without DNA. Germline V gene data show CDR1 as DFQATT and CDR2 as SNEGSKA (reference sequence). CDR3 length equals 13 residues. The CDR3 region is CSARSGGAGTQYF.

The chain uses TRBV20-1 and TRBJ2-4. The CDR3 totals 14 residues. Germline CDR1 DFQATT, CDR2 SNEGSKA (reference sequence). The CDR3 sequence is CSARVGEAKNIQYF.

This chain connects TRBV24-1 to TRBJ2-1; TCRdb picks TRBD2, but there is no DNA to check that call. Per the germline V gene, CDR1 is KGHDR and CDR2 is SFDVKD. This CDR3 spans 14 amino acids. CDR3 loop: CATGTSGGANEQFF.

The chain uses TRBV7-2 and TRBJ2-7. CDR1 and CDR2 (germline): SGHTA, FQGNSA. CDR3 length: 13 amino acids. This CDR3 is CASSFGQKYEQYF.